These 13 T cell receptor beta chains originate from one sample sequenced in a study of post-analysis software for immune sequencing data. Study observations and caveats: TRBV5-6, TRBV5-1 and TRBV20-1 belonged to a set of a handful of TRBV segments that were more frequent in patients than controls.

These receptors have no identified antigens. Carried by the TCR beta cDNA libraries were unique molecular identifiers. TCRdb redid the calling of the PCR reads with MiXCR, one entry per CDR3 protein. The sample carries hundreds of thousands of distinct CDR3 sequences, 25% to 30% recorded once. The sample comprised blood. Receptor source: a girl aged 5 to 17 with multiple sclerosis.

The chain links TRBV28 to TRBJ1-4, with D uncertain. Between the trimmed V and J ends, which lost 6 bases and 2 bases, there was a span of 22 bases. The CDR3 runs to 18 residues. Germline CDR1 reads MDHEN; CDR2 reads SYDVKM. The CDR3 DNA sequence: TGTGCCAGCAGCACCTGGGGTCCCGGGGATGGCACTAATGAAAAACTGTTTTTT. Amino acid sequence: CASSTWGPGDGTNEKLFF.

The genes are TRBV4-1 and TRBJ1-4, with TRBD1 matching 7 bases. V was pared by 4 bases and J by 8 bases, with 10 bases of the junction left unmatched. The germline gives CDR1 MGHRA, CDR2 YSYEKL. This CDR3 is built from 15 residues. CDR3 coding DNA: TGCGCCAGCAGCCCCTCCAGGGGGGCAGGGGAAAAACTGTTTTTT. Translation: CASSPSRGAGEKLFF.

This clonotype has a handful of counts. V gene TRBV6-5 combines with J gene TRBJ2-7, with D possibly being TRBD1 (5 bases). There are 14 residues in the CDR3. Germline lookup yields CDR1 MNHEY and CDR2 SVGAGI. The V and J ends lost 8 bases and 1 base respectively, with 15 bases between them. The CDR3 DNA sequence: TGTGCCAGCCGCCGGAGCCAGGGATCCTACGAGCAGTACTTC. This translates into CASRRSQGSYEQYF.

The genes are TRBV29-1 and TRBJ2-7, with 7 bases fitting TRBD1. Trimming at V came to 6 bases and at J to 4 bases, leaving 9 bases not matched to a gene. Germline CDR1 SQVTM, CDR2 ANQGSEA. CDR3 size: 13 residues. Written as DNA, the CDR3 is TGCAGCGTCATGGGACAGACACTGTACGAGCAGTACTTC. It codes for CSVMGQTLYEQYF.

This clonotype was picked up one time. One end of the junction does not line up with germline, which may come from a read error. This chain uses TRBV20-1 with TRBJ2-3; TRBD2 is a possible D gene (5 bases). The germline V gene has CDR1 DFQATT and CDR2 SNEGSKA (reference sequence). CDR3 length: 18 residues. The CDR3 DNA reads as TGCAGTGCTATCCAAGCTTTAAGGGCGGGCATAAGGATGGATACGCGGTATTTT. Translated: CSAIQALRAGIRMDTRYF.

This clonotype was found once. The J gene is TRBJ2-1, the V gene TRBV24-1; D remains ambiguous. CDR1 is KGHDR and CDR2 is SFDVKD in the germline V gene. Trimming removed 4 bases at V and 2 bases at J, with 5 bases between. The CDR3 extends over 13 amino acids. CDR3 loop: CATSEDAYNEQFF. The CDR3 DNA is TGTGCCACCAGTGAGGATGCCTACAATGAGCAGTTCTTC.

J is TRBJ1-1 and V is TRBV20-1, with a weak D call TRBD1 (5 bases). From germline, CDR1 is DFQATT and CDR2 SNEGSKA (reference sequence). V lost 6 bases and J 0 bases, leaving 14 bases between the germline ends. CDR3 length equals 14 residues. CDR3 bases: TGCAGTGCCCCCCTTGGGGCTCTGAACACTGAAGCTTTCTTT. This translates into CSAPLGALNTEAFF.

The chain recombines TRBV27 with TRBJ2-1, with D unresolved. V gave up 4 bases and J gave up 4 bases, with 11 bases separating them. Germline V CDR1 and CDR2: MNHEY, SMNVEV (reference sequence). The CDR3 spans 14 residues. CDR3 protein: CASSSSQEYNEQFF. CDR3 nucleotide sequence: TGTGCCAGCAGTTCCTCCCAGGAATACAATGAGCAGTTCTTC.

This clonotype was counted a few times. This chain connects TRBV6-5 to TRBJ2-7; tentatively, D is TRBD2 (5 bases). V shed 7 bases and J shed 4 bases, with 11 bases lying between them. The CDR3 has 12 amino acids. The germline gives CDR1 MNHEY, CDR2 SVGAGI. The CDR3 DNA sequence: TGTGCCAGCACGGACGGGGATTACGAGCAGTACTTC. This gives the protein CASTDGDYEQYF.

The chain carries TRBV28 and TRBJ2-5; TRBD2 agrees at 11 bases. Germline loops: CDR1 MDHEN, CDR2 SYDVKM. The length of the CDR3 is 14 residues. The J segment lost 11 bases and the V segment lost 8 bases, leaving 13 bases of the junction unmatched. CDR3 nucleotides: TGTGCCAGCGGATATAGCGGGAGGGCCAGTGAGCAGTACTTC. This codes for CASGYSGRASEQYF.

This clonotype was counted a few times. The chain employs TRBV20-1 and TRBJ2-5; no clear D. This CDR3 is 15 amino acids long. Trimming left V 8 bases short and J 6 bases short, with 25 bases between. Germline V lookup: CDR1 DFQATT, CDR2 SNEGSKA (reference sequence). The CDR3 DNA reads TGCAGTCCAAGAGGAAGGCGGTTCGAGGAAAAGACCCAGTACTTC. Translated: CSPRGRRFEEKTQYF.

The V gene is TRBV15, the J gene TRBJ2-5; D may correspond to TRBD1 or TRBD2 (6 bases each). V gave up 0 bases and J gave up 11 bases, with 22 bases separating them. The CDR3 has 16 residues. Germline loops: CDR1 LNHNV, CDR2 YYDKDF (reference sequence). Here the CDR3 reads CATSRDPGGDTGEQYF. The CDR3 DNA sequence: TGTGCCACCAGCAGAGATCCCGGGGGCGATACGGGGGAGCAGTACTTC.

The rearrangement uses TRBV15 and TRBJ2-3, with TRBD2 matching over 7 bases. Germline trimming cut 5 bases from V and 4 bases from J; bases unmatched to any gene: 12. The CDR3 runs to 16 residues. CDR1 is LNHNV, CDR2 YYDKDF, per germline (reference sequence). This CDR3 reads CATSRWRGGVSDTQYF. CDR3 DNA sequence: TGTGCCACCAGCCGTTGGCGTGGGGGGGTCTCAGATACGCAGTATTTT.